This TCR beta chain came from a study of T cells after yellow fever vaccination. Study-wide findings and caveats: Contamination of FACS-sorted repertoires by abundant clonotypes from the bulk population could occur. By day 5 rather than day 15, the secondary response had peaked, though it was weaker.

A single record per CDR3 protein comes from TCRdb applying MiXCR to the 5' RACE reads. The sample lists roughly 110,000 distinct CDR3 sequences; approximately 8.4% were seen once. This clonotype has only a few counts. The antigen remains undetermined. The ends lost 4 bases at V and 2 bases at J; junction bases unmatched: 8. The CDR3 contains 15 residues. Germline CDR1 reads SNHLY; CDR2 reads FYNNEI. The specimen comprised CD8+ T cells sorted from PBMCs, sampled 45 days after the yellow fever booster vaccination. V is TRBV2 and J is TRBJ2-7; 7 bases are shared with TRBD1. The source is a young man who received the YFV17D yellow fever vaccine. DNA of the CDR3: TGTGCCAGCAGTGCCAGCAGGGGACAGACCTACGAGCAGTACTTC. Its protein is CASSASRGQTYEQYF.